The 5 T cell receptor beta chains in this list originate from one sample, sequenced in a study of T cell changes during pregnancy in multiple sclerosis. Repertoires were generated with immunoSEQ multiplex PCR, while TCRdb's copy carries only in-frame clones and drops some. Here the sample spans some 38,000 clones, 90% being singletons. The source material was CD4+ T cells from peripheral blood mononuclear cells, sampled in the second trimester of pregnancy. All receptors derive from a female donor with multiple sclerosis, enrolled in a pregnancy study.

This clone was counted only a few times. The chain links TRBV28 to TRBJ1-5, with D possibly matching TRBD1 (5 bases). The CDR3 totals 12 residues. Germline-derived CDR1 and CDR2 are MDHEN and SYDVKM. V was pared by 2 bases and J by 10 bases, with 9 bases between. The CDR3 loop reads CASSLQGLPQHF. The CDR3 nucleotides are TGTGCCAGCAGTTTACAGGGATTACCCCAGCATTTT.

The V call is TRBV7-9, the J call TRBJ2-7; D is perhaps TRBD2 (6 bases). V shed 1 base and J shed 3 bases, with 22 bases lying between them. From germline, CDR1 is SEHNR and CDR2 FQNEAQ (reference sequence). The CDR3 totals 18 residues. DNA of the CDR3: TGTGCCAGCAGCTTAGTGGTGGGTGGAGGGAGCCAACACTACGAGCAGTACTTC. Protein product: CASSLVVGGGSQHYEQYF.

The rearrangement uses TRBV5-1 and TRBJ2-5; 8 bases are a match to TRBD1. From germline, CDR1 is SGHRS and CDR2 YFSETQ. V was pared by 4 bases and J by 2 bases, with 4 bases of the junction left unmatched. This CDR3 is built from 14 residues. The CDR3, as DNA: TGCGCCAGCAGCCGAAACAGGGGGCAAGAGACCCAGTACTTC. Translation: CASSRNRGQETQYF. Full variable domain (missing parts from reference TRBV5-1 and TRBJ2-5): KAGVTQTPRYLIKTRGQQVTLSCSPISGHRSVSWYQQTPGQGLQFLFEYFSETQRNKGNFPGRFSGRQFSNSRSEMNVSTLELGDSALYLCASSRNRGQETQYFGPGTRLLVL.

The chain couples TRBV19 to TRBJ2-7; 13 bases fit TRBD2. Germline V gene data show CDR1 as LNHDA and CDR2 as SQIVND (reference sequence). J was trimmed by 7 bases and V by 9 bases; bases with no gene match: 6. The CDR3 is 13 residues long. Here the CDR3 reads CASRTSGSKEQYF. The CDR3 DNA follows: TGTGCCAGCAGGACTAGCGGGAGTAAAGAGCAGTACTTC.

This chain uses TRBV5-4 with TRBJ2-7, with 8 bases fitting TRBD1. Trimming took 3 bases from V and 0 from J; bases not matched to a gene: 5. The CDR3 sequence is 15 residues long. Germline lookup yields CDR1 SGHNT and CDR2 YYREEE (reference sequence). The CDR3 DNA follows: TGTGCCAGCAGCTCCGGACAGGGAAGCTCCTACGAGCAGTACTTC. It is translated as CASSSGQGSSYEQYF. Full variable domain (missing parts from reference TRBV5-4 and TRBJ2-7): ETGVTQSPTHLIKTRGQQVTLRCSSQSGHNTVSWYQQALGQGPQFIFQYYREEENGRGNFPPRFSGLQFPNYSSELNVNALELDDSALYLCASSSGQGSSYEQYFGPGTRLTVT.